This T cell receptor (beta chain) derives from a study of control samples from healthy donors and cancer patients. There are 14 residues in the CDR3. V shed 5 bases, J shed 9 bases, and the junction held 2 bases outside the gene matches. Germline V lookup: CDR1 SGHRS, CDR2 YFSETQ. Assay: immunoSEQ multiplex PCR; the TCRdb copy retains only in-frame clones and omits some. Among tens of thousands of clones listed, 80% to 90% were seen once. The specimen sequenced was PBMCs. This sequence was found in a woman in her sixties or seventies with head and neck cancer. The rearrangement joins TRBV5-1 to TRBJ2-1; 16 bases line up with TRBD2. As DNA, the CDR3 is TGCGCCAGCAGAGGGACTAGCGGGAGGGGTGAGCAGTTCTTC. It encodes CASRGTSGRGEQFF.